This TCR beta chain is from a study of blood T cell repertoires in COVID-19. This CDR3 spans 15 amino acids. The ends lost 4 bases at V and 8 bases at J; junction bases unmatched: 6. CDR1 SGHDT and CDR2 YYEEEE come from the germline V gene. The data were produced by immunoSEQ multiplex PCR, yet TCRdb's version contains in-frame clones alone and is incomplete. The sample records roughly 120,000 clones, 75% to 90% being singletons. The chain recombines TRBV5-6 with TRBJ2-2, with 12 positions matching TRBD1. The sample was peripheral blood. This sequence originates from a woman aged 50 to 60 with acute or convalescent COVID-19. CDR3 nucleotides: TGTGCCAGCAGCCTGGGACAGGGGGCGCGAGGGGAGCTGTTTTTT. Protein sequence: CASSLGQGARGELFF. The entire variable domain, with the rest obtained from reference TRBV5-6 and TRBJ2-2, is as follows: DAGVTQSPTHLIKTRGQQVTLRCSPKSGHDTVSWYQQALGQGPQFIFQYYEEEERQRGNFPDRFSGHQFPNYSSELNVNALLLGDSALYLCASSLGQGARGELFFGEGSRLTVL.